This T cell receptor (beta chain) was found in a study of response to subunit inactivated influenza vaccine. The study's findings and limits: Each seasonal flu vaccination may recruit only limited new T cells, authors suggested.

TCRdb called the RT-PCR reads again in MiXCR, with one record for every CDR3 protein. Of under 850,000 distinct CDR3 sequences in the sample, roughly 20% are singletons; the top ten hold about a tenth. Per the germline V gene, CDR1 is MNHNS and CDR2 is SASEGT. V was pared by 6 bases and J by 1 base, with 12 bases between. The CDR3 has 14 amino acids. For this clonotype: The antigen is not known.

The starting material was PBMCs from blood, obtained more than 4 days after vaccination. The chain recombines TRBV6-1 with TRBJ2-5; a possible D gene is TRBD1 (5 bases). The TCR was taken from a middle-aged man who received an inactivated influenza vaccine. The CDR3 DNA reads TGTGCCAGCAGCCCGACAGCCTTCCAAGAGACCCAGTACTTC. It is translated as CASSPTAFQETQYF.